This section outlines one TCR beta chain sequence together with its context. The data derive from a study of T cell changes during pregnancy in multiple sclerosis. J was trimmed by 3 bases and V by 2 bases; bases with no gene match: 6. This CDR3 has 15 amino acids. The germline gives CDR1 GTSNPN, CDR2 SVGIG (reference sequence). Repertoires were generated with immunoSEQ multiplex PCR, while TCRdb's copy carries only in-frame clones and drops some. There are tens of thousands of clones in the sample; 88% occur only once, and roughly 0.52% lies in the top ten. J is TRBJ1-5 and V is TRBV30, with 8 positions matching TRBD1. This clonotype originated in a female donor with multiple sclerosis, enrolled in a pregnancy study. The material was CD4+ T cells from peripheral blood mononuclear cells, obtained in the first trimester of pregnancy. CDR3 in DNA: TGTGCCTGGAGTTCCAGGGGGCACAACAATCAGCCCCAGCATTTT. Translated: CAWSSRGHNNQPQHF.